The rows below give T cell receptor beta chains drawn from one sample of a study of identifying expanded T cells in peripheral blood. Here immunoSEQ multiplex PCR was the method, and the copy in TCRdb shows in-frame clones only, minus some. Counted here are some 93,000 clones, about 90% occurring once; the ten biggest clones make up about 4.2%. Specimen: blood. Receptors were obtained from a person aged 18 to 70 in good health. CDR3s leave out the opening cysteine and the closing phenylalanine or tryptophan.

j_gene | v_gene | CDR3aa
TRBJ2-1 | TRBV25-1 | ASTSDNEQF
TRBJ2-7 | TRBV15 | ATSATPSGTYEQY
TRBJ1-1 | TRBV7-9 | ASSRDRGTEAF
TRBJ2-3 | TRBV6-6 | ASSYADRGGGDTQY
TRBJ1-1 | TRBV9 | ASSVARDRTNTEAF
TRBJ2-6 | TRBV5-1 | ASSVVLSGANVLT
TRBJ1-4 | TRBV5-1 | ASSLQGAYNEKLF
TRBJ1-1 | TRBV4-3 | ASSQDRGLNTEAF
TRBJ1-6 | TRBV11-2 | ASSPRNSPLH
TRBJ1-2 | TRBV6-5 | ASSYGQYYGYT
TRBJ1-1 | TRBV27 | ASRHPGAEAF
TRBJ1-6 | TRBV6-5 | ASSYDPGQGGSPLH
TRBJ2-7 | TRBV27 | ASSLTQRAAYEQY
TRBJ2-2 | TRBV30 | AWTWGSGELF
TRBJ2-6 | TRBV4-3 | ASSQDWGGPGTGALGPNVLT